This T cell receptor (beta chain) was profiled in a study of T cell repertoires in cytomegalovirus infection. The CDR3 covers 18 residues. Per germline, CDR1 MNHNY and CDR2 SVGAGI (reference sequence). V dropped 0 bases and J dropped 3 bases, with 19 bases sitting between them. The study's findings and limits: HLA-C-restricted TCR beta clonotypes specific for CMV led the ex vivo response.

One entry per CDR3 protein results from TCRdb running MiXCR on the reads. The data contain 700,000 to 850,000 distinct CDR3 sequences, over 25% of them singletons. There are a few counts of this clonotype. What it binds is unknown. This TCR was sampled from a human donor in good health (CMV status not recorded). Some clones in this sample may be carry-over from other donors' samples. This sequence joins TRBV6-6 and TRBJ2-3, with a tentative D call TRBD1 (5 bases). Here the sequenced sample was cultured CD8+ T cells from PBMCs, taken from culture after CMV antigen stimulation. The CDR3 is CASSYSPPGHILTDTQYF. CDR3 in DNA: TGTGCCAGCAGTTACTCCCCGCCAGGGCACATATTAACAGATACGCAGTATTTT.